The present TCR beta chain was sequenced within a study of cytomegalovirus exposure and HLA in healthy donors. The germline V gene has CDR1 MNHEY and CDR2 SVGAGI. V shed 0 bases and J shed 7 bases, with 6 bases lying between them. This CDR3 has 13 residues. The donors were healthy bone marrow donors. It was with 60 Vbeta and 13 Jbeta primers that the PCR ran. Repertoires were generated with immunoSEQ multiplex PCR, while TCRdb's copy carries only in-frame clones and drops some. The table records 150,000 to 200,000 clones, 10% to 15% of them present only once. The chain has TRBV6-5 and TRBJ1-4, with a weak D call TRBD1 (5 bases). The specimen sequenced was PBMCs. The sequence was collected from a man aged 45 to 65 in good health and CMV-seropositive. Written as DNA, the CDR3 is TGTGCCAGCAGTTACTCGGGGGGTGAAAAACTGTTTTTT. Translation: CASSYSGGEKLFF.